This TCR beta chain was sequenced in a study of cytomegalovirus exposure and HLA in healthy donors (dated by TCRdb to about 2017). Concerning the study at large: An earlier analysis of several hundred of the donors reported approximately 300 Gb of sequence data and 100 million to 120 million unique TCR beta sequences obtained from about 179 million T cells. To predict cytomegalovirus infection status, the study combined high-throughput TCR immunosequencing, statistical association of individual TCRs with disease status, and machine learning. The T cell repertoires of 700 or so subjects were profiled by immunosequencing and related to cytomegalovirus serostatus. Among roughly 370 genotyped donors of the cohort, an average of approximately 230,000 unique TCR beta nucleotide sequences were sequenced per donor, roughly a sixth of them non-productive. The study aimed to test whether cataloging public T cell receptors could reveal signatures of past pathogen exposure. In a later genetic analysis, genome-wide SNP genotypes for about three fifths of the roughly 670 donors were used, and that subset was treated as a discovery cohort. HLA typing included class I and class II loci at four-digit resolution. About 5 DR-DQ haplotypes were handled as single units for association and clustering, since linkage in the cohort was strong. An early release that covered fewer than 800 HLA-typed donors contained about 290 gigabases of sequencing data and 80 million or so unique TCR sequences. Typing coverage varied by locus: roughly 629-640 donors for A, B, C, DRB1 and DQB1; around 560 for DQA1; 606 for DPA1; under 490 for DPB1. Donor age, sex, ethnicity and CMV serostatus were compiled alongside the repertoire data. The genetic ancestry cluster associated with self-reported Caucasian donors included roughly four fifths of the roughly 410 genotyped donors. To study patterns of TCR occurrence, a later analysis re-analyzed previously published TCR beta repertoires from around 700 donors and added high-resolution HLA genotyping. Along with the approximately 670-subject first cohort, a separate validation cohort of about 110 different subjects was used. An earlier analysis of 587 of the donors applied high-throughput TCR beta sequencing to assess whether each TCR beta V gene segment acted as functional or pseudogenic. Every repertoire in the discovery cohort had been generated on one and the same sequencing platform. Rather than using new phenotypic data, the later analysis identified candidate immune exposures from TCR beta sequences and from how often those sequences occurred across donors.

Library preparation used the immunoSEQ multiplex PCR assay. For the multiplex PCR, a mixture combining 60 forward primers for TCR Vbeta segments and 13 reverse primers for TCR Jbeta segments was used. The CDR3 region of rearranged TCR beta genes was amplified from genomic DNA with a multiplex PCR assay. The amplified TCR beta libraries were sequenced on the Illumina HiSeq System as 87-base-pair reads. Per the original workflow: Across the 640 or so repertoires, a later analysis counted tens of millions of unique TCR beta chains, approximately 10 million of which were shared by at least two donors. Raw reads were error-corrected and collapsed into unique sequences by a nearest-neighbor algorithm in which closely related sequences were merged to remove PCR and sequencing errors. CDR3 sequences were aligned to IMGT reference sequences to assign V, D and J gene segments. For a sequence to be retained, a match of at least six nucleotides to both a V gene segment and a J gene segment was required. Rearrangements were classified as productive when the CDR3 lacked stop codons and remained in frame with V and J, and all other rearrangements were classified as non-productive. Following IMGT convention, CDR3 was defined as the stretch from the second conserved V-encoded cysteine to the conserved J-encoded phenylalanine. Sequences without an unambiguous match to a single V gene segment were excluded from the earlier analysis of approximately 560 of the donors. In an earlier analysis of approximately 550 of the donors, V segments were called functional above 56.7% productive rearrangements and were called segregating when the between-donor standard deviation exceeded 5%. A statistical classification framework was built to diagnose cytomegalovirus status from the catalog of TCR beta chain sequences. In a later analysis, TCR nucleotide sequences were compared against IMGT/GENE-DB human TR gene sequences so that V and J genes could be assigned. Using the TCRdist pipeline, a later analysis assigned CDR3 sequences along with most-parsimonious VDJ recombination scenarios. In a later analysis, every TCR beta chain was defined by the combination of its CDR3 amino acid sequence and its V-gene family, and reads without a unique V-gene family were dropped. To address suspected cross-contamination and a sequencing artifact, a later analysis removed 592 highly shared, low-generation-probability nucleotide sequences. For each public chain, a later analysis derived a clonal expansion index from normalized ranks of inferred template counts within each repertoire. In a later analysis, generation probabilities were computed using a VDJ recombination model fitted to out-of-frame rearrangements, and the results were checked against IGoR. In a later analysis, TCR-TCR, TCR-HLA and TCR-CMV co-occurrence was scored with hypergeometric tests, and a repertoire-size bias correction was applied to TCR pairs. False discovery rates were estimated in a later analysis by permuting HLA or CMV assignments 20 times. In a later analysis, co-occurring TCRs were grouped using DBSCAN, and TCRdist sequence similarity was added for clustering within HLA-allele-positive subsets. Repertoires with fewer than 30,000 or more than 120,000 public chains were left out of co-occurrence clustering, as were five repertoires with anomalous nucleotide sharing. This immuneACCESS table, as held by TCRdb, lists in-frame sequences with V and J called but not all clones. Of the missing ones, under half trace to an unresolved V gene in checked studies; the others have no known cause. Clone size and the V and J calls come from that table; the DNA yielded D and trimming. This sample is represented by approximately 180,000 clones; roughly 13% of them were singletons. Of the sample, approximately 8.4% is held by the ten largest clones.

As concerns this clone: Its antigen target is currently unknown. One base away there is no much larger clone; base qualities are not given.

Relative to germline, V is missing 6 bases and J is missing 1 base, with 4 bases of the junction outside any gene match. CDR1 and CDR2 are drawn from the germline V gene: SGHTA, FQGTGA. Reading from cysteine to phenylalanine, the CDR3 counts 15 amino acids. Only the CDR3 DNA is retained, 45 bases long and in frame from the first base. Results and caveats for the whole study, not just this receptor: In a later analysis, several top co-occurrence clusters were reported to appear linked to parvovirus B19, influenza, CMV and Epstein-Barr virus. V-gene and J-gene trimming of TCR beta chains was associated with a missense DCLRE1C variant in a later genetic analysis, and the association was replicated in an independent cohort. In vitro tests confirmed that a few of the cytomegalovirus-associated TCR beta chains recognize cytomegalovirus antigens. A cluster of highly shared sequence variants was judged likely to be a technical artifact of the sequencing pipeline. Sequencing depth was assumed to be roughly uniform across donors in the presence/absence analyses, though that assumption may not hold. The classifier was reported to diagnose cytomegalovirus status with high specificity and sensitivity in both the original cohort and the validation cohort. In a later analysis, HLA-associated TCR beta chains showed more clonal expansion and lower generation probabilities than non-associated chains that were equally common. A further reported finding was that TCR beta sequences accurately predicted the HLA-A and HLA-B alleles for most subjects in the first cohort. The cohort was sequenced for TCR beta chains only, and without alpha or paired-chain data the features that could be detected were limited. Most TCR sequences were seen in very few donors, while some public TCRs were found in many individuals. The authors suggested that the approach could potentially be generalized to other disease states and immunological phenotypes. According to a later analysis, most CMV-associated TCR beta chains appeared to be HLA-restricted, and the HLA associations seemed to be driven largely by CMV exposure. In a later analysis, some 18,000 TCR beta sequences were associated with specific HLA alleles at a false discovery rate of 0.05. Strong co-occurrence of HLA alleles, especially DR and DQ, made assigning TCR associations to individual alleles difficult. HLA typing was unavailable for some donors at each locus, so association tests used only the typed subset. For the cohort, immune exposure information was limited to CMV serostatus. In a later analysis, the rate of TCR association differed among HLA loci, with DRB1 alleles having the most associated TCRs and HLA-C alleles having the fewest. According to a later genetic analysis, donors in an Asian-associated ancestry cluster had fewer N-insertions in productive TCRs than the roughly 670-donor mean. Because counts were too low, approximately 15 rarely observed V segments, including chromosome 9 orphons, were excluded from the earlier analysis of roughly 580 of the donors. Broadly in line with IMGT annotations, most TCR beta V segments showed up in productive rearrangements about 90% or about 30% of the time in an earlier analysis of 587 of the donors. The 87-base-pair reads could not distinguish some IMGT-functional V segments, including TRBV6-2 and TRBV6-3, so those segments were excluded. Linkage disequilibrium might explain the correlated functional status among segregating V segments, but an unknown experimental factor could not be ruled out. The study listed 164 TCR beta chains as associated with cytomegalovirus.

The cohort consisted of 666 healthy bone marrow donors. Cohort members were all nominally healthy when sampled, although unrecorded immune exposures were likely present. The donor tested CMV seropositive and was one of the 289 seropositive cohort members. A peripheral blood sample was provided by each donor, and peripheral blood mononuclear cells were used for TCR beta sequencing. The Qiagen DNeasy Blood Extraction Kit was used to extract genomic DNA from the blood cell samples. The chain is encoded by TRBV7-3 joined to TRBJ2-2; 8 central bases correspond to TRBD2. Sequenced material: PBMCs. This TCR derives from a man over 45 in good health and CMV-seropositive. The CDR3 reads as follows: CASRSSGGNTGELFF. The nucleotide sequence reads TGTGCCAGCAGGTCCAGCGGGGGGAACACCGGGGAGCTGTTTTTT.